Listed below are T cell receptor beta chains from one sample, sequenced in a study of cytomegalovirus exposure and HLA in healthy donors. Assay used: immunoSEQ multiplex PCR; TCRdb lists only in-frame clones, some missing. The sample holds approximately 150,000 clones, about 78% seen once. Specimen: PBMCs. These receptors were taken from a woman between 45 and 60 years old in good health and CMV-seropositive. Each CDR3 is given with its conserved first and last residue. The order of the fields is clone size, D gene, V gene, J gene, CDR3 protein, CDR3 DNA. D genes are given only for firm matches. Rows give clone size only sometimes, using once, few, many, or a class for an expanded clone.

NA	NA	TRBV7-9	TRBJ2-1	CASSLGVLSYNEQFF	TGTGCCAGCAGCTTAGGAGTTCTCTCCTACAATGAGCAGTTCTTC
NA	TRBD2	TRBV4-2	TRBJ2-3	CASSLGSGGATDTQYF	TGTGCCAGCAGCCTAGGGAGCGGGGGGGCTACAGATACGCAGTATTTT
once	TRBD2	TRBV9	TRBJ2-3	CASSVGRGYTDTQYF	TGTGCCAGCAGCGTAGGGCGGGGGTACACAGATACGCAGTATTTT
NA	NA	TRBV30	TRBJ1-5	CAWSNSGNQPQHF	TGTGCCTGGAGTAACAGTGGCAATCAGCCCCAGCATTTT
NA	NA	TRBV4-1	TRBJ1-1	CASSQGGNTEAFF	TGCGCCAGCAGCCAAGGAGGGAACACTGAAGCTTTCTTT
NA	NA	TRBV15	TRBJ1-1	CATSRDGFAARGKEGVAFF	TGTGCCACCAGCAGAGATGGTTTTGCGGCCAGGGGTAAAGAGGGAGTAGCTTTCTTT
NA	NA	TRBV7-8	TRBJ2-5	CASSFSGQNRQETQYF	TGTGCCAGCAGCTTCTCCGGACAGAATAGGCAAGAGACCCAGTACTTC
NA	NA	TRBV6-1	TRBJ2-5	CASSEADRLQETQYF	TGTGCCAGCAGTGAAGCTGACAGACTCCAAGAGACCCAGTACTTC
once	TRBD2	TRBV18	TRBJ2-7	CASSPITSASSYEQYF	TGTGCCAGCTCACCAATCACTAGCGCTAGCTCCTACGAGCAGTACTTC
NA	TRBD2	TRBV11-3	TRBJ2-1	CASSLVLAGANNEQFF	TGTGCCAGCAGCTTAGTTCTAGCGGGGGCTAACAATGAGCAGTTCTTC
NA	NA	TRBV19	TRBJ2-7	CASSLQVTYEQYF	TGTGCCAGTAGCCTACAGGTAACCTACGAGCAGTACTTC
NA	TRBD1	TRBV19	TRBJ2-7	CASSIGQGWEQYF	TGTGCCAGTAGTATCGGACAGGGGTGGGAGCAGTACTTC
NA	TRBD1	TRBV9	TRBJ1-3	CASSVVGTVAGNTIYF	TGTGCCAGCAGCGTAGTTGGGACAGTTGCTGGAAACACCATATATTTT
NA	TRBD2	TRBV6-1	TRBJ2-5	CASSEPAGWKETQYF	TGTGCCAGCAGTGAACCAGCGGGGTGGAAAGAGACCCAGTACTTC
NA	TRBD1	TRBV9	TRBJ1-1	CASSVRRGRLTEAFF	TGTGCCAGCAGCGTACGAAGGGGGCGGTTGACTGAAGCTTTCTTT